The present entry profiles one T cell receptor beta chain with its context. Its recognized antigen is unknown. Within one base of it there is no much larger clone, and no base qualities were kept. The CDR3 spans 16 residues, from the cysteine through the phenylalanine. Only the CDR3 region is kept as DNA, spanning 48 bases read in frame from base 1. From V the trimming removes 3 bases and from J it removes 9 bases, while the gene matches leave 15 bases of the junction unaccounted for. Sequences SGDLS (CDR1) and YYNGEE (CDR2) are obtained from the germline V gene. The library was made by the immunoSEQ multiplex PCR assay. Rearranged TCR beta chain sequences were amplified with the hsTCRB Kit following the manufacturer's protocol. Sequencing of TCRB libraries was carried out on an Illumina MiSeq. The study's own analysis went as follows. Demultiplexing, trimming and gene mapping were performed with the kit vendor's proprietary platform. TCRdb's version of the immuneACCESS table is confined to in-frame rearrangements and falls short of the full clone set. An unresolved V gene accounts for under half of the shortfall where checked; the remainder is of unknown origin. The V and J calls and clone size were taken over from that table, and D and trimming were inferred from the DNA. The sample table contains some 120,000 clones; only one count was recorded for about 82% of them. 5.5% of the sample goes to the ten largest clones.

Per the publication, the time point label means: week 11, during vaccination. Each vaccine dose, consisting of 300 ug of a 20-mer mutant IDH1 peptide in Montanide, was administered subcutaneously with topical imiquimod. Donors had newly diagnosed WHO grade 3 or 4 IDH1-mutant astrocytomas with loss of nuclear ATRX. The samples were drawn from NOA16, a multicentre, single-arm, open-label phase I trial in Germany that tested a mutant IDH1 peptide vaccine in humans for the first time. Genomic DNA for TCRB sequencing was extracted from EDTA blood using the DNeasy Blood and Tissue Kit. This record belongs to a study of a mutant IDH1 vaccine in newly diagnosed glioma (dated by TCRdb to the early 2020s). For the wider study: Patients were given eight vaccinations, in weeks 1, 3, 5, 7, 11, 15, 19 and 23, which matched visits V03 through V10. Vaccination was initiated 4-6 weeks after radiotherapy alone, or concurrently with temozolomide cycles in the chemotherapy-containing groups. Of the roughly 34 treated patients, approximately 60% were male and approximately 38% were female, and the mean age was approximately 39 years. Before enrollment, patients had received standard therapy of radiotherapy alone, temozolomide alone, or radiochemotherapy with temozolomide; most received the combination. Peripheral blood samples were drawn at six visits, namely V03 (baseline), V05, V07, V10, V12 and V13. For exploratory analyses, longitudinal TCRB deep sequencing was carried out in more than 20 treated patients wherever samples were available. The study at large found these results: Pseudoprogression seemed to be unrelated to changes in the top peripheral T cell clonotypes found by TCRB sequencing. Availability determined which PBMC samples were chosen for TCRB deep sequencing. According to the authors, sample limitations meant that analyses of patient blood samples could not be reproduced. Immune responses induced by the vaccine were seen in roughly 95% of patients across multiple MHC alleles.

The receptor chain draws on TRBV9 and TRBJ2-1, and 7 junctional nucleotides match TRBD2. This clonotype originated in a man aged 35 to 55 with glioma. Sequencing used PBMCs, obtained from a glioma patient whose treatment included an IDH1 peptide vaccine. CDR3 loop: CASSATGLGTVLEQFF. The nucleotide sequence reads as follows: TGTGCCAGCAGCGCAACTGGACTAGGTACCGTCCTTGAGCAGTTCTTC.